This TCR beta chain was captured by sequencing in a study of blood T cell repertoires in COVID-19. Study overall: COVID-19 samples from acute and convalescent phases originated in the United States, Italy and Spain. Nucleic acid was either cDNA or gDNA, and it came from T cells, B-cell-depleted T cells, or PBMCs.

Trimming removed 5 bases at V and 2 bases at J, with 16 bases between. The CDR3 has 15 amino acids. CDR1 MNHEY and CDR2 SVGAGI come from the germline V gene. TCRdb's copy holds only in-frame clones and misses some; the assay was immunoSEQ multiplex PCR. In the table there are over 250,000 clones, 80% to 95% of which are singletons. The clonotype originates from a woman aged 30 to 39 with COVID-19, enrolled during active disease. This rearrangement joins TRBV6-5 to TRBJ2-7, with D perhaps TRBD1 (6 bases). Sequenced: peripheral blood. CDR3: CASSPLGDTAYEQYF. DNA for the CDR3: TGTGCCAGCAGTCCACTCGGGGACACCGCCTACGAGCAGTACTTC.